Below are 12 T cell receptor beta chains sequenced from a single sample in a study of response to subunit inactivated influenza vaccine. TCRdb itself ran the RT-PCR reads through MiXCR, one entry per CDR3 protein. The data contain around 480,000 distinct CDR3 sequences, 9.5% to 12% of them singletons. Specimen: PBMCs from blood, collected about 40 days after vaccination. Receptor source: a man in his fifties or sixties who received an inactivated influenza vaccine.

CDR3 in DNA: TGCAGTGCTAGTTTAGGCCCAGGTGAGCAGTTCTTC. Its translation is CSASLGPGEQFF. V usage is TRBV20-1 and J usage is TRBJ2-1; D not certain. Germline assignment: CDR1 DFQATT and CDR2 SNEGSKA (reference sequence). This CDR3 comprises 12 residues. V dropped 3 bases and J dropped 9 bases, with 12 bases sitting between them.

This clonotype was counted many times. The chain carries TRBV4-3 and TRBJ2-3; the match to TRBD2 covers 7 bases. V lost 3 bases to trimming and J lost 4 bases; unmatched junction nucleotides: 10. CDR3 size: 16 residues. In germline, CDR1 is LGHNA, CDR2 YSLEER. The CDR3 is CASSQTYGGSPDTQYF. The CDR3 DNA reads TGCGCCAGCAGCCAGACCTATGGCGGGAGCCCAGATACGCAGTATTTT.

This clonotype was recorded at least ten times. The chain links TRBV20-1 to TRBJ2-3, with 9 positions matching TRBD2. The CDR3 consists of 15 residues. CDR1 and CDR2 (germline): DFQATT, SNEGSKA (reference sequence). The J segment lost 6 bases and the V segment lost 6 bases, leaving 13 bases of the junction unmatched. This chain's CDR3 is CSAKRRGRAADTQYF. The CDR3, as DNA: TGCAGTGCAAAGCGGCGCGGGAGGGCCGCGGATACGCAGTATTTT.

This clonotype has ten or more counts. The gene calls are TRBV5-6 and TRBJ2-7; D is tentatively TRBD1 or TRBD2 (5 bases each). CDR1 SGHDT and CDR2 YYEEEE come from the germline V gene. V was pared by 4 bases and J by 1 base, with 27 bases between. CDR3 length: 19 residues. This CDR3 is CASSLGYLQTRDESYEQYF. Here the CDR3 DNA reads TGTGCCAGCAGCCTAGGATATCTACAAACCCGGGACGAGTCCTACGAGCAGTACTTC. The entire variable domain, with the rest obtained from reference TRBV5-6 and TRBJ2-7, is as follows: DAGVTQSPTHLIKTRGQQVTLRCSPKSGHDTVSWYQQALGQGPQFIFQYYEEEERQRGNFPDRFSGHQFPNYSSELNVNALLLGDSALYLCASSLGYLQTRDESYEQYFGPGTRLTVT.

This clonotype turned up a few times. The V and J genes are TRBV11-2 and TRBJ2-3, with 8 nucleotides matching TRBD2. This CDR3 has 15 residues. Germline V CDR1 and CDR2: SGHAT, FQNNGV. With 4 bases clipped from V and 0 bases from J, the junction kept 3 bases outside the gene matches. CDR3 nucleotides: TGTGCCAGCAGCTATACTAGCGGTAGCACAGATACGCAGTATTTT. The encoded protein is CASSYTSGSTDTQYF. Drawing the rest from reference TRBV11-2 and TRBJ2-3, the complete variable domain is EAGVAQSPRYKIIEKRQSVAFWCNPISGHATLYWYQQILGQGPKLLIQFQNNGVVDDSQLPKDRFSAERLKGVDSTLKIQPAKLEDSAVYLCASSYTSGSTDTQYFGPGTRLTVL.

This clonotype has ten or more counts. The chain uses TRBV5-6 and TRBJ2-3; D may be TRBD1 (6 bases). V gave up 3 bases and J gave up 10 bases, with 15 bases separating them. CDR3 length equals 13 residues. The germline CDR1 and CDR2 sequences are SGHDT and YYEEEE. The CDR3 protein is CASSSRARGSQYF. The CDR3 DNA reads TGTGCCAGCAGCTCTAGGGCGAGGGGGTCGCAGTATTTT.

This sequence joins TRBV18 and TRBJ2-1; the match to TRBD2 covers 10 bases. Trimming at V came to 3 bases and at J to 3 bases, leaving 5 bases not matched to a gene. This CDR3 comprises 16 residues. The germline CDR1 and CDR2 sequences are KGHSH and LQKENI. The DNA of the CDR3 is TGTGCCAGCTCACCCTATCTAGCGGGGGTCTACAATGAGCAGTTCTTC. Amino acids: CASSPYLAGVYNEQFF.

This clonotype was seen more than once but under ten times. The V call is TRBV7-2, the J call TRBJ1-5; the D is unclear. Trimming shortened V by 0 bases and J by 4 bases, and 10 bases separated the two germline ends. The V gene's germline CDR1 is SGHTA and CDR2 FQGNSA. The CDR3 runs to 15 residues. As DNA, the CDR3 is TGTGCCAGCAGCTTAGCCCCGGCTTCAAATCAGCCCCAGCATTTT. It encodes CASSLAPASNQPQHF.

This clonotype was observed many times. The chain has TRBV5-1 and TRBJ2-7; 9 bases match TRBD1. Germline V lookup: CDR1 SGHRS, CDR2 YFSETQ. CDR3 size: 15 residues. Unmatched junction bases numbered 7, after V lost 2 bases and J lost 4 bases. CDR3 nucleotide sequence: TGCGCCAGCAGCTTCACACAGGGGGCAGTTTACGAGCAGTACTTC. This encodes CASSFTQGAVYEQYF.

The chain recombines TRBV5-1 with TRBJ1-4; perhaps TRBD1 as D (6 bases). The V end lost 2 bases, the J end lost 5 bases, and 13 bases lay between the germline ends. Germline lookup yields CDR1 SGHRS and CDR2 YFSETQ. This CDR3 is 15 amino acids long. CDR3 loop: CASSFTGGVNEKLFF. CDR3 bases: TGCGCCAGCAGCTTCACCGGGGGCGTAAATGAAAAACTGTTTTTT.

V and J are TRBV12-3 or TRBV12-4 and TRBJ2-5; 8 positions match TRBD1. V lost 6 bases and J lost 1; bases outside the gene matches: 4. This CDR3 has 14 residues. CDR3 nucleotides: TGTGCCAGCAGCGGGACAGGAACCCAAGAGACCCAGTACTTC. It is translated as CASSGTGTQETQYF.

The J gene is TRBJ2-5, the V gene TRBV7-2, with 12 nucleotides matching TRBD2. The germline V gene has CDR1 SGHTA and CDR2 FQGNSA. V lost 3 bases to trimming and J lost 9 bases; unmatched junction nucleotides: 11. This CDR3 is built from 16 residues. The DNA for the CDR3 is TGTGCCAGCAGCTTGTTGGGGACTAGCGGGTTAGGGGCCCAGTACTTC. Translation: CASSLLGTSGLGAQYF.